In this sample, the clone carrying this T cell receptor beta chain turned up a few times. No antigen is known for it. Template switching added a universal primer site, and cDNA bore unique molecular identifiers. TCRdb ran MiXCR on the 5' RACE reads and lists one entry per CDR3 protein. This repertoire shows 450,000 to 600,000 distinct CDR3 sequences, under 25% found once; its top ten account for approximately 0.52%. The CDR3 covers 15 residues. Trimming cost V 4 bases and J 5 bases, with 17 bases left between them. The germline CDR1 and CDR2 sequences are LGHDT and YNNKEL (reference sequence). The data belong to a study of identical twins. Study-wide results and caveats: Models underestimated out-of-frame TCR alpha sharing in monozygotic twins.

The same sample was also studied in work on yellow fever vaccine responses in identical twins.

This sequence originates from a woman under 30 in good health. The chain is built from TRBV3-1 and TRBJ1-1; a weak D match, TRBD1 (6 bases). Material for sequencing was CD4+ T cells sorted from blood. CDR3 nucleotides: TGTGCCAGCAGCCCCCCAGGAGGGGGAAGGACTGAAGCTTTCTTT. Its translation: CASSPPGGGRTEAFF.